This entry lists 21 T cell receptor beta chains sequenced from one sample in a study of blood T cell repertoires in COVID-19. Some clones are missing from TCRdb's copy, which holds only in-frame ones; the method was immunoSEQ multiplex PCR. The repertoire holds over 250,000 clones, with around 87% as singletons. The sample was peripheral blood. The receptors originated from a woman between 50 and 59 years old with acute or convalescent COVID-19.

The rearrangement links TRBV7-6 to TRBJ2-1, with TRBD1 matching 9 bases. Per germline, CDR1 SGHVS and CDR2 FNYEAQ. J gave up 4 bases and V 0 bases, and 7 bases lay outside the gene matches. The CDR3 has 17 residues. The CDR3 spells CASSLAIQGAPYNEQFF. CDR3 bases: TGTGCCAGCAGCTTAGCCATACAGGGGGCTCCTTACAATGAGCAGTTCTTC.

The chain links TRBV10-1 to TRBJ1-6; tentative D call: TRBD1 (5 bases). Germline loops: CDR1 WNHNN, CDR2 SYGVQD (reference sequence). This CDR3 has 18 residues. V lost 6 bases and J lost 5, with 23 bases in between. In DNA, the CDR3 is TGCGCCAGCAGCGACAGCCGGGAGAGGGGCCCAGATAATTCACCCCTCCACTTT. This gives the protein CASSDSRERGPDNSPLHF.

This chain uses TRBV9 with TRBJ2-2; the match to TRBD1 covers 10 bases. Germline values: CDR1 SGDLS, CDR2 YYNGEE. Losses at the gene ends were 2 bases for V and 2 bases for J; bases not matched to a gene: 0. The CDR3 loop spans 15 amino acids. Here the CDR3 DNA reads TGTGCCAGCAGCGTGACAGGGGGCAACACCGGGGAGCTGTTTTTT. As protein: CASSVTGGNTGELFF.

The V gene is TRBV9, the J gene TRBJ1-1, with a weak D call TRBD1 (5 bases). V lost 3 bases and J lost 1, with 16 bases in between. Germline V gene data show CDR1 as SGDLS and CDR2 as YYNGEE. This CDR3 has 16 residues. The CDR3 here is CASSAPPGLQNTEAFF. The DNA of the CDR3 is TGTGCCAGCAGCGCCCCGCCGGGACTCCAGAACACTGAAGCTTTCTTT.

J is TRBJ2-3 and V is TRBV5-4; D call uncertain. Germline CDR1 and CDR2: SGHNT and YYREEE (reference sequence). Trimming removed 4 bases at V and 2 bases at J, with 14 bases between. This CDR3 has 15 residues. The CDR3 DNA reads TGTGCCAGCAGCGAGGAATCTACCACCACAGATACGCAGTATTTT. It encodes CASSEESTTTDTQYF.

V is TRBV30 and J is TRBJ2-3; 9 bases agree with TRBD2. The CDR3 sequence is 14 residues long. Trimming took 3 bases from V and 4 from J; bases not matched to a gene: 5. CDR1 and CDR2 from the germline V gene are GTSNPN and SVGIG (reference sequence). The CDR3 protein is CAWRYSGSADTQYF. CDR3 DNA sequence: TGTGCCTGGAGGTATAGCGGGAGCGCAGATACGCAGTATTTT.

The chain has TRBV29-1 and TRBJ1-5; D unresolved. Trimming stripped 4 bases from V and 0 bases from J, with 7 bases between. The V gene's germline CDR1 is SQVTM and CDR2 ANQGSEA. This CDR3 is 13 amino acids long. CDR3 in amino acids: CSVAQDSNQPQHF. CDR3 DNA: TGCAGCGTTGCTCAGGATAGCAATCAGCCCCAGCATTTT.

The chain recombines TRBV10-2 with TRBJ1-2, with D perhaps matching TRBD1 (6 bases). Germline CDR1 WSHSY, CDR2 SAAADI. The CDR3 loop spans 15 amino acids. Trimming stripped 8 bases from V and 0 bases from J, with 16 bases between. CDR3 coding DNA: TGCGCCAGCTCCCCCGCCAGGGGAACTAACTATGGCTACACCTTC. Translation gives CASSPARGTNYGYTF.

The chain has TRBV6-5 and TRBJ2-4; weak D call: TRBD2 (5 bases). Trimming stripped 6 bases from V and 2 bases from J, with 14 bases between. Germline CDR1 MNHEY, CDR2 SVGAGI. This CDR3 is built from 15 residues. CDR3 in DNA: TGTGCCAGCAGGCTCACGGGGATAACCAAAAACATTCAGTACTTC. Protein: CASRLTGITKNIQYF.

This chain joins TRBV13 and TRBJ2-7; possible D gene TRBD2, 6 bases. The CDR3 has 14 amino acids. From germline, CDR1 is PRHDT and CDR2 FYEKMQ (reference sequence). V was trimmed by 5 bases and J by 2 bases, leaving 13 bases between them. The CDR3 coding sequence is TGTGCCAGCAGCGCCCTAGCGTCGGCCTACGAGCAGTACTTC. This codes for CASSALASAYEQYF.

CDR3 region: CASSGTGGSNLGSFF. The CDR3 bases are TGCGCCAGCAGCGGGACAGGGGGTTCCAACTTGGGTTCTTTCTTT. The chain carries TRBV5-1 and TRBJ1-1; 11 positions agree with TRBD1. V shed 4 bases and J 12 bases; nucleotides not matched to a gene: 14. The CDR3 is made up of 15 amino acids. CDR1 and CDR2 (germline): SGHRS, YFSETQ.

The chain recombines TRBV5-4 with TRBJ2-3; 9 bases align to TRBD1. V dropped 7 bases and J dropped 3; count of bases not matched to a gene: 3. This CDR3 is built from 13 residues. CDR1 and CDR2 from the germline V gene are SGHNT and YYREEE (reference sequence). The CDR3 reads CASAGTGTDTQYF. The CDR3 bases are TGTGCCAGCGCGGGGACAGGGACAGATACGCAGTATTTT.

This clone has only one observation. The chain is built from TRBV7-9 and TRBJ2-3; perhaps TRBD2 as D (6 bases). V was pared by 1 base and J by 5 bases, with 10 bases between. The CDR3 is 14 amino acids. Germline V gene sequence: CDR1 SEHNR, CDR2 FQNEAQ (reference sequence). The CDR3 bases are TGTGCCAGCAGCTTAGGGCAGGGAGGAGATACGCAGTATTTT. Translating gives CASSLGQGGDTQYF.

This chain joins TRBV29-1 and TRBJ2-3; the match to TRBD1 covers 7 bases. CDR3 length equals 14 residues. With V trimmed by 6 bases and J by 9 bases, 15 bases remained unmatched. Germline CDR1 reads SQVTM; CDR2 reads ANQGSEA. The DNA of the CDR3 is TGCAGCGTGAGACTCCGGGACAGCTTATACACGCAGTATTTT. It yields the protein CSVRLRDSLYTQYF.

The CDR3 spells CASSLDYPLAGLTYNEQFF. The CDR3 nucleotides read TGTGCCAGCAGCTTAGACTACCCGCTAGCGGGATTAACCTACAATGAGCAGTTCTTC. The chain carries TRBV7-2 and TRBJ2-1; 9 bases map to TRBD2. V shed 1 base, J shed 2 bases, and the junction held 12 bases outside the gene matches. Germline CDR1 SGHTA, CDR2 FQGNSA. The CDR3 sequence is 19 residues long.

J is TRBJ1-6 and V is TRBV12-2. TRBV12-2 is described as a pseudogene. The CDR3 has 22 amino acids. The chain's CDR3 is CASRLVGRALGGPSSYNSPLHF. The DNA for the CDR3 is TGTGCAAGTCGCTTAGTCGGCCGGGCTTTAGGAGGCCCGAGCTCCTATAATTCACCCCTCCACTTT.

This chain links TRBV6-5 with TRBJ1-2, with a weak D call TRBD1 (6 bases). V was cut by 2 bases and J by 6 bases, with 10 bases left in between. From germline, CDR1 is MNHEY and CDR2 SVGAGI. The CDR3 sequence is 13 residues long. The DNA for the CDR3 is TGTGCCAGCAGTTACGTGGCAGGGGATGGCTACACCTTC. Amino acids: CASSYVAGDGYTF.

The chain recombines TRBV5-1 with TRBJ1-6; D not resolved. The CDR3 is 12 amino acids. Trimming removed 5 bases from V and 7 bases from J, with 7 bases in between. Germline CDR1 is SGHRS and CDR2 is YFSETQ. The DNA for the CDR3 is TGCGCCAGCAGAGAGCCGAATTCACCCCTCCACTTT. As protein: CASREPNSPLHF.

This clone has a handful of counts. The rearrangement links TRBV7-9 to TRBJ1-2; 8 bases agree with TRBD1. The V and J ends lost 5 bases and 3 bases, in that order; junction bases with no gene match: 8. Germline V gene lookup returns CDR1 SEHNR and CDR2 FQNEAQ (reference sequence). The CDR3 consists of 15 residues. CDR3 nucleotides: TGTGCCAGCAGCACGTCAGGGGGCGGGGACTATGGCTACACCTTC. It specifies CASSTSGGGDYGYTF.

The chain couples TRBV30 to TRBJ2-3; possibly TRBD2 for D (5 bases). Trimming took off 0 bases at V and 5 bases at J, with 12 bases between the two ends. This CDR3 is 14 amino acids long. Looked up from germline, CDR1 is GTSNPN and CDR2 is SVGIG (reference sequence). CDR3 in amino acids: CAWSVIAGGDTQYF. The CDR3 nucleotides are TGTGCCTGGAGTGTAATCGCGGGTGGAGATACGCAGTATTTT.

The V and J genes are TRBV20-1 and TRBJ1-4; 9 bases are a match to TRBD1. This CDR3 has 15 amino acids. Germline V gives CDR1 DFQATT, CDR2 SNEGSKA (reference sequence). V was pared by 3 bases and J by 8 bases, with 10 bases of the junction left unmatched. CDR3 in amino acids: CSASFPDRGSEKLFF. CDR3 DNA sequence: TGCAGTGCTAGTTTCCCGGACAGGGGTTCGGAAAAACTGTTTTTT.